This T cell receptor (beta chain) was captured in a study of blood T cell repertoires in COVID-19. Study overall: The United States, Italy and Spain supplied acute and convalescent COVID-19 samples. T cells, B-cell-depleted T cells, or PBMCs provided the cDNA or gDNA that served as material.

The sample holds one count of this clone. Original processing notes: Amplification with reference gene primers provided the estimates of nucleated cell counts. Profiling relied on immunoSEQ multiplex PCR, and the TCRdb table lists in-frame clones only, not all of them. V, J and clone size reflect that table, while D and trimming were determined from the DNA. The sample has some 66,000 clones; over 75% are singletons. Per the germline V gene, CDR1 is SGHRS and CDR2 is YFSETQ. The CDR3 consists of 16 residues. V dropped 3 bases and J dropped 5; count of bases not matched to a gene: 10. Sequencing was carried out using peripheral blood. The receptor was isolated from a woman aged 60-70 years with acute or convalescent COVID-19. J is TRBJ2-5 and V is TRBV5-1; TRBD1 aligns across 10 bases. CDR3 bases: TGCGCCAGCAGCTCTCCGGGACAGGGGTGGCGGGAGACCCAGTACTTC. Protein: CASSSPGQGWRETQYF.